This T cell receptor (beta chain) was documented in a study of cytotoxic CD8 clonotypes in ibrutinib-treated CLL. Study summary: Of a cohort that held about a dozen relapsed/refractory and roughly 14 treatment-naive patients, about 18 were IGHV unmutated. Samples averaged approximately 240,000 productive templates and approximately 100,000 productive rearrangements. Findings of the study overall: Patients had baseline clonality above age-matched healthy donors, and this clonality moved with circulating CD8+ T-cell counts. Patients with sustained remission and those progressing were sampled at differing times.

Germline assignment: CDR1 SGHTA and CDR2 FQGNSA. V dropped 1 base and J dropped 5 bases, with 15 bases sitting between them. The CDR3 is 15 amino acids. The assay was immunoSEQ multiplex PCR, and TCRdb's table has in-frame clones only and misses some. The sample shows more than 200,000 clones, over 65% of them seen only once. As regards this clone: Its target is unknown.

Specimen: PBMCs, collected after 12 months of ibrutinib treatment. The sequence was obtained from a human donor with chronic lymphocytic leukemia. V gene TRBV7-2 combines with J gene TRBJ2-7; D may be TRBD1 or TRBD2 (5 bases each). The CDR3 sequence is CASSLEGTRSNEQYF. DNA of the CDR3: TGTGCCAGCAGCTTAGAAGGGACCAGAAGCAACGAGCAGTACTTC. The full variable domain, rest sourced from reference TRBV7-2 and TRBJ2-7, is GAGVSQSPSNKVTEKGKDVELRCDPISGHTALYWYRQSLGQGLEFLIYFQGNSAPDKSGLPSDRFSAERTGGSVSTLTIQRTQQEDSAVYLCASSLEGTRSNEQYFGPGTRLTVT.